These 4 T cell receptor beta chains were all obtained from the same sample, sequenced in a study of cytomegalovirus exposure and HLA in healthy donors. The protocol was immunoSEQ multiplex PCR, while the TCRdb copy is restricted to in-frame clones and leaves out a portion. Among around 250,000 clones listed, 90% were seen once. Sequencing input: PBMCs. The receptors shown here come from a woman between 25 and 40 years old in good health and CMV-seronegative.

The CDR3 here is CASRPGQGGGYTF. The DNA of the CDR3 is TGTGCCAGCAGACCCGGACAGGGAGGAGGCTACACCTTC. V and J are TRBV6-5 and TRBJ1-2; TRBD1 matches at 8 bases. Germline CDR1 and CDR2: MNHEY and SVGAGI. Trimming took 6 bases from V and 8 from J; bases not matched to a gene: 8. CDR3 size: 13 residues.

The chain couples TRBV14 to TRBJ2-7; D possibly corresponds to TRBD1 (5 bases). CDR1 SGHDN and CDR2 FVKESK come from the germline V gene. The CDR3 extends over 14 amino acids. V lost 1 base and J 4 bases, leaving 11 bases between the germline ends. CDR3 DNA sequence: TGTGCCAGCAGCCAAGCCCTGACAGAATACGAGCAGTACTTC. Protein: CASSQALTEYEQYF.

The chain employs TRBV5-8 and TRBJ2-5; D gene ambiguous. The CDR3 covers 11 residues. The germline V gene encodes CDR1 SGHTS and CDR2 YDEGEE. The ends were cut back, 2 bases at V and 5 bases at J, with 4 bases in the middle. CDR3 nucleotides: TGTGCCAGCAGCTTTCTGGAGACCCAGTACTTC. Translated: CASSFLETQYF.

The genes are TRBV19 and TRBJ2-5; TRBD1 matches at 8 bases. V trimming: 9 bases; J trimming: 1 base; junction bases outside the gene matches: 1. This CDR3 is built from 12 residues. Germline CDR1 and CDR2: LNHDA and SQIVND (reference sequence). The CDR3 is CASGQGQETQYF. As DNA, the CDR3 is TGTGCCAGCGGACAGGGCCAAGAGACCCAGTACTTC. The whole variable domain, remainder taken from reference TRBV19 and TRBJ2-5, is DGGITQSPKYLFRKEGQNVTLSCEQNLNHDAMYWYRQDPGQGLRLIYYSQIVNDFQKGDIAEGYSVSREKKESFPLTVTSAQKNPTAFYLCASGQGQETQYFGPGTRLLVL.